One and the same sample provided the 22 T cell receptor beta chains below, sequenced in a study of CXCR3-negative and CXCR3-positive naive CD8 T cells. Study findings and constraints: Hydrophobicity was higher for TRB CDR3s found in CXCR3-positive naive cells than in CXCR3-negative naive cells.

Antigen specificity for these receptors is unknown. Through 5' RACE with UMI labels, the TRB cDNA libraries were prepared. Reanalyzing the 5' RACE reads, TCRdb keeps one entry per CDR3 protein, without DNA. The table counts 84,000 or so distinct CDR3 sequences; approximately 0.5% lies in the top ten. The sample consisted of naive CXCR3+ CD8+ T cells from blood. Subset in this sample: CD45RO-CCR7+CD27+CD95- naive CD8+ T cells expressing CXCR3 (TNR3+). These receptors all stem from a human donor in good health. Some clones in this sample may be carry-over from other donors' samples.

The genes are TRBV7-9 and TRBJ2-3; TCRdb returns TRBD1, unconfirmable since there is no DNA. The germline V gene has CDR1 SEHNR and CDR2 FQNEAQ (reference sequence). CDR3 length equals 16 residues. CDR3: CASSLVGQGFADTQYF. The variable domain in full, completed from reference TRBV7-9 and TRBJ2-3, reads DTGVSQNPRHKITKRGQNVTFRCDPISEHNRLYWYRQTLGQGPEFLTYFQNEAQLEKSRLLSDRFSAERPKGSFSTLEIQRTEQGDSAMYLCASSLVGQGFADTQYFGPGTRLTVL.

V and J are TRBV29-1 and TRBJ2-7; lacking DNA, the TRBD1 call made by TCRdb goes unchecked. The CDR3 has 14 residues. Germline loops: CDR1 SQVTM, CDR2 ANQGSEA. The CDR3 protein is CSVENDRESYEQYF.

CDR3 protein: CASSANEANEKLFF. This chain connects TRBV9 to TRBJ1-4. Germline V lookup: CDR1 SGDLS, CDR2 YYNGEE. The CDR3 loop spans 14 amino acids.

The rearrangement links TRBV12-3 or TRBV12-4 to TRBJ2-1; without DNA, the TCRdb call of TRBD1 cannot be checked. The CDR3 runs 15 residues. CDR3 protein: CASSLVEALGNEQFF.

The chain recombines TRBV6-5 with TRBJ2-5. The CDR3 has 13 residues. Per germline, CDR1 MNHEY and CDR2 SVGAGI. The CDR3 spells CASSYVGQETQYF.

This sequence joins TRBV29-1 and TRBJ2-2. Germline lookup yields CDR1 SQVTM and CDR2 ANQGSEA. This CDR3 contains 13 residues. CDR3 sequence reads: CSVEVENTGELFF.

V is TRBV4-2 and J is TRBJ2-7. The CDR3 sequence is 15 residues long. Germline values: CDR1 LGHNA, CDR2 YNFKEQ. The CDR3 loop reads CASSQGRSGTYEQYF.

The V gene is TRBV5-1, the J gene TRBJ2-3; TCRdb's D call, TRBD2, is unchecked because there is no DNA. The CDR3 spans 15 residues. In germline, CDR1 is SGHRS, CDR2 YFSETQ. The CDR3: CANSAGLAGTDTQYF.

The chain combines TRBV4-1 with TRBJ2-7; the D call of TRBD2 rests on TCRdb alone, since no DNA is present to check it. Germline assignment: CDR1 MGHRA and CDR2 YSYEKL. The CDR3 loop spans 16 amino acids. CDR3 amino acids: CASSQEGSPFSYEQYF.

This rearrangement joins TRBV28 to TRBJ1-5; TCRdb calls TRBD1, which cannot be checked without DNA. The CDR3 spans 15 residues. Germline V lookup: CDR1 MDHEN, CDR2 SYDVKM. The CDR3 sequence: CASATGPTSNQPQHF.

The chain uses TRBV28 and TRBJ2-7; absent DNA, TCRdb's TRBD2 call cannot be checked. Germline V gene data show CDR1 as MDHEN and CDR2 as SYDVKM. This CDR3 has 15 residues. This chain's CDR3 is CASSFMLSGISEQYF.

The V gene is TRBV4-1, the J gene TRBJ2-1; TCRdb gives TRBD1 as the D gene, but with no DNA this cannot be confirmed. This CDR3 spans 14 amino acids. Germline V gene data show CDR1 as MGHRA and CDR2 as YSYEKL. The CDR3: CASSPADRPDEQFF.

This chain joins TRBV21-1 and TRBJ2-4; the D call of TRBD1 rests on TCRdb alone, since no DNA is present to check it. TRBV21-1 is tagged as a pseudogene. The CDR3 consists of 14 residues. The CDR3 sequence is CASSSPGRGNIQYF.

This sequence joins TRBV27 and TRBJ2-7; absent DNA, TCRdb's TRBD1 call cannot be checked. Germline lookup yields CDR1 MNHEY and CDR2 SMNVEV (reference sequence). The CDR3 extends over 15 amino acids. This CDR3 is CASSLSGTGAYEQYF.

The V gene is TRBV27, the J gene TRBJ1-1; the D gene TCRdb calls, TRBD1, cannot be checked with no DNA. This CDR3 comprises 13 residues. Germline CDR1 is MNHEY and CDR2 is SMNVEV (reference sequence). This chain's CDR3 is CASKTGLNTEAFF.

The gene calls are TRBV13 and TRBJ2-7; absent DNA, TCRdb's TRBD2 call cannot be checked. Germline V gene data show CDR1 as PRHDT and CDR2 as FYEKMQ (reference sequence). CDR3 size: 15 residues. This CDR3 reads CASSGLAGDAYEQYF.

CDR3: CAISDEVGVNEQFF. The gene calls are TRBV10-3 and TRBJ2-1; TCRdb returns TRBD1, unconfirmable since there is no DNA. The germline V gene has CDR1 ENHRY and CDR2 SYGVKD. The CDR3 runs to 14 residues.

This chain joins TRBV2 and TRBJ2-5; TCRdb names TRBD1, which stays unverified in the absence of DNA. The germline CDR1 and CDR2 sequences are SNHLY and FYNNEI. This CDR3 has 14 amino acids. The CDR3 sequence is CANPGQAGDETQYF.

The rearrangement joins TRBV14 to TRBJ2-7. The length of the CDR3 is 14 residues. Germline V gene lookup returns CDR1 SGHDN and CDR2 FVKESK. Here the CDR3 reads CASSHPESYEEQYF.

The genes are TRBV5-1 and TRBJ2-3. Germline loops: CDR1 SGHRS, CDR2 YFSETQ. The CDR3 spans 16 residues. The CDR3 reads CASRPGWEYSTDTQYF.

This chain connects TRBV20-1 to TRBJ2-1; the D call of TRBD1 rests on TCRdb alone, since no DNA is present to check it. This CDR3 contains 16 residues. Germline V gene lookup returns CDR1 DFQATT and CDR2 SNEGSKA (reference sequence). The chain's CDR3 is CSARGRRDRLENEQFF.

The V call is TRBV7-6, the J call TRBJ2-2; the D gene TCRdb calls, TRBD2, cannot be checked with no DNA. CDR3 length: 14 residues. Germline lookup yields CDR1 SGHVS and CDR2 FNYEAQ. The CDR3 region is CASSLGAGTGELFF.